This entry is about one T cell receptor (beta chain). Its antigen is not known. This sample stems from a study of regulatory and conventional T cells in RAG deficiency. As for the study in general: In hypomorphic RAG CID or atypical SCID, autoimmunity is frequently associated. Regarding the study as a whole: Other subsets showed 8.5 to 10-fold reductions, but Treg unique TCR beta sequences fell roughly 90-fold in these patients. Patient subsets had shorter CDR3s; Omenn Treg-Tconv overlap exceeded 80%.

TCRdb keeps only in-frame clones here, not all; method: immunoSEQ multiplex PCR. The table includes 8,000 to 10,000 clones, about 94% detected once. With 9 bases removed from V and 5 bases from J, the gap between germline ends came to 1 base. The CDR3 consists of 8 residues. Germline V lookup: CDR1 MNHEY, CDR2 SMNVEV (reference sequence). Conventional CD4+ T cells were sorted from blood as CD25-low CD127-high cells. Of eight RAG-deficient patients, one had SCID, two Omenn syndrome, five CID or atypical SCID. The sequencing sample was made of CD4+ effector T cells sorted from blood. This clonotype was obtained from a human donor with RAG deficiency presenting as severe combined immunodeficiency. The chain couples TRBV27 to TRBJ2-5, with D unclear. The CDR3 here is CARETQYF. The CDR3 DNA reads as TGTGCCAGGGAGACCCAGTACTTC.